The clone carrying this T cell receptor (beta chain) has just a few counts. Germline V gene data show CDR1 as KGHSH and CDR2 as LQKENI. V was trimmed by 4 bases and J by 2 bases, leaving 12 bases between them. CDR3 length: 14 amino acids. This sample stems from a study of low-dose radiotherapy and immunotherapy resistance in tumors. Turning to the study itself: Cohort 1 received 0.5 Gy per fraction every 2 weeks, totaling 6.5 Gy. The schedule for Cohort 2 used 1 Gy per fraction every two weeks, which added up to 13 Gy over 26 weeks.

First-strand cDNA relied on TRAV- and TRBV-specific primers spanning alpha and beta chains. The authors amplified TCRs for 20 to 25 PCR cycles with a constant-region primer and a V-primer adapter. TCRdb re-analysed the reads in MiXCR, keeping a single row per CDR3 protein. The sample lists more than 30,000 distinct CDR3 sequences, under 55% occurring once. The sample's time point: after trial treatment. Treatment meaning: LDRT plus nivolumab, ipilimumab, low-dose cyclophosphamide and aspirin (RACIN trial). The donors' treatment consisted of nivolumab, ipilimumab, aspirin, low-dose cyclophosphamide and low-dose radiotherapy.

This TCR was sampled from a male donor with gallbladder cancer. Sample: PBMCs, taken after low-dose radiotherapy plus immunotherapy. This chain uses TRBV18 with TRBJ2-7, with D unclear. CDR3 bases: TGTGCCAGCTCACGGCGCCCGGGCCCCTACGAGCAGTACTTC. Translated: CASSRRPGPYEQYF.